This TCR beta chain came from a study of shared T cell receptors in the human thymus. CDR3 length: 14 amino acids. V trimming: 8 bases; J trimming: 2 bases; junction bases outside the gene matches: 6. Germline values: CDR1 SNHLY, CDR2 FYNNEI. Only in-frame clones appear in the TCRdb table, and some are missing; sequencing was by immunoSEQ multiplex PCR. The profile shows 640,000 or so clones, 70% to 90% of them singletons. This sample was shared with a second study, whose subject was human thymus T cells. From that report: The sample donors, healthy Finnish infants, were having corrective surgery for congenital heart defects. Corrective cardiac operations yielded the resected thymus tissue. Seemingly biased V and J gene usage marked thymic and blood repertoires. Unrelated individuals had highly overlapping thymic repertoires, as reported in related research.

The clonotype originates from a boy in the first two years of life with a congenital heart defect. Sequenced sample: thymocytes. V and J are TRBV2 and TRBJ2-5; 9 positions match TRBD2. CDR3 coding DNA: TGTGCCAGCTCTAGCGGGGCGGATCAAGAGACCCAGTACTTC. It specifies CASSSGADQETQYF.